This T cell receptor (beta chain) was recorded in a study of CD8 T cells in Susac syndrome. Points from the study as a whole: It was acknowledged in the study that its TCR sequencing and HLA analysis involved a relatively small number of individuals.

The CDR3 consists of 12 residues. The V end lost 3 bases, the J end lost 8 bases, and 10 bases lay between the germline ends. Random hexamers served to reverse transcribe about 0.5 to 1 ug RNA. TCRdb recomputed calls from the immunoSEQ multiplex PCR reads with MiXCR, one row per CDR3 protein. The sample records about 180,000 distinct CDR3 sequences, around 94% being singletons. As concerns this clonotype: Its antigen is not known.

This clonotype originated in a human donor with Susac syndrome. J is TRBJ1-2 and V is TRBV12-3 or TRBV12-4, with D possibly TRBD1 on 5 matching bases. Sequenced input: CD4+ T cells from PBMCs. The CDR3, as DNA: TGTGCCAGCAGTTTCAACGGGGCCGGCTACACCTTC. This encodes CASSFNGAGYTF.